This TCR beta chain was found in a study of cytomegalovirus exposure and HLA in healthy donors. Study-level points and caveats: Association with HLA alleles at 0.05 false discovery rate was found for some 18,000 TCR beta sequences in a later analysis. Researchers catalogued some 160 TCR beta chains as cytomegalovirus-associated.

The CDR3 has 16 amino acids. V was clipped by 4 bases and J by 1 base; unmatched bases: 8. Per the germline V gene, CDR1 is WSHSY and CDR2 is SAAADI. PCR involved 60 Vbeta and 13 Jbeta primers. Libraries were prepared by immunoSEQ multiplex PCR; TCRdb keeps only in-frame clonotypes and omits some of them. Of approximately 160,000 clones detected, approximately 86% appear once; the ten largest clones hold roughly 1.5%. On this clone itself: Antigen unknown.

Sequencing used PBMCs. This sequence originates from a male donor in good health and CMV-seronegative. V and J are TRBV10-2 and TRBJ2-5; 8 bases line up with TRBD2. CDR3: CASSGIPTSGQETQYF. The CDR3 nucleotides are TGCGCCAGCAGTGGGATTCCTACTAGCGGCCAAGAGACCCAGTACTTC.